This entry is about one T cell receptor (beta chain). The antigen is unknown. All TRB cDNA libraries came from 5' RACE performed with UMI labels. For each CDR3 protein, TCRdb gives one entry from its re-call of the 5' RACE reads, without DNA. Recorded for this sample: 65,000 to 75,000 distinct CDR3 sequences. The data are from a study of CXCR3-negative and CXCR3-positive naive CD8 T cells. Overall study results and limits: TRB CDR3s were more hydrophobic in CXCR3-positive than in CXCR3-negative naive cells. Partially decreased CXCR3 expression was recorded after cryopreservation, and fresh PBMCs were used in most assays. Naive subsets did not differ in surface CD5, and the authors estimated TCR strength using properties of the TRB CDR3. Much lower diversity was found in memory CD8+ cells, while both naive subsets had comparably high diversity.

Identification of naive CD8+ T cells rested on CD45RO-CCR7+CD27+CD95- status. This CDR3 has 13 residues. In germline, CDR1 is MGHDK, CDR2 SYGVNS. V usage is TRBV25-1 and J usage is TRBJ2-2. This TCR came from a human donor in good health. Some clones in this sample may be carry-over from other donors' samples. The sequenced material came from naive CXCR3+ CD8+ T cells from blood. Subset specified: CD45RO-CCR7+CD27+CD95- naive CD8+ T cells expressing CXCR3 (TNR3+). CDR3 region: CASSGLNTGELFF.